This TCR beta chain emerged from a study of blood T cell repertoires in COVID-19. The overall study: Sites in the United States, Italy and Spain provided acute and convalescent COVID-19 samples. T cells, B-cell-depleted T cells, or PBMCs supplied cDNA or gDNA.

As originally analysed: The authors estimated nucleated cell counts from reference gene primer amplification. The protocol was immunoSEQ multiplex PCR, while the TCRdb copy is restricted to in-frame clones and leaves out a portion. The V and J calls and clone size were taken over from that table, and D and trimming were inferred from the DNA. This sample has roughly 170,000 clones, with 88% found just once. Germline CDR1 is SGHDN and CDR2 is FVKESK. The CDR3 covers 15 residues. Only a few counts were recorded for this clone. Germline is not matched at one junction end, which may reflect a read error. The sequence came from a man aged 55 to 70 with acute or convalescent COVID-19. The chain joins TRBV14 to TRBJ1-2; TRBD1 aligns across 8 bases. The sequenced sample consisted of peripheral blood. The CDR3 DNA is TGTGCCAGCAGTCAAGACGAGACAGGGGTTGGGGGCTACACCTTC. Translated: CASSQDETGVGGYTF.